Below, 26 T cell receptor beta chains from the same sample are listed, as sequenced in a study of blood T cell repertoires in COVID-19. Some clones are missing from TCRdb's copy, which holds only in-frame ones; the method was immunoSEQ multiplex PCR. The data contain about 210,000 clones, 70% to 90% of them seen just once; the ten biggest clones take up roughly 3%. The sequenced material came from peripheral blood. The source is a man aged 55 to 70 with acute or convalescent COVID-19.

The chain has TRBV6-5 and TRBJ2-5; 7 nucleotides match TRBD1. The CDR3 has 15 amino acids. CDR1 MNHEY and CDR2 SVGAGI come from the germline V gene. The V segment lost 6 bases and the J segment 6 bases; nucleotides outside the gene matches: 13. The CDR3 nucleotides read TGTGCCAGCAGGGTTTCGTTAGGGGGCAGTAAGACCCAGTACTTC. Translation: CASRVSLGGSKTQYF.

The J gene is TRBJ1-2, the V gene TRBV5-1; TRBD1 matches 8 bases. V was pared by 4 bases and J by 3 bases, with 5 bases of the junction left unmatched. The CDR3 is made up of 14 amino acids. Per the germline V gene, CDR1 is SGHRS and CDR2 is YFSETQ. This chain's CDR3 is CASSTSGQDYGYTF. The CDR3 bases are TGCGCCAGCAGCACCTCGGGACAGGACTATGGCTACACCTTC.

This chain joins TRBV29-1 and TRBJ1-2; D not certain. The CDR3 loop spans 15 amino acids. The V gene lost 4 bases and the J gene lost 0 bases, with 15 bases spanning the gap. CDR1 and CDR2 (germline): SQVTM, ANQGSEA. The CDR3 protein is CSVVGGNASNYGYTF. For the CDR3, the DNA is TGCAGCGTTGTGGGAGGGAACGCATCTAACTATGGCTACACCTTC.

This clone was found once. The chain carries TRBV28 and TRBJ2-5; tentative D call: TRBD2 (6 bases). The germline gives CDR1 MDHEN, CDR2 SYDVKM. There are 15 residues in the CDR3. The ends were cut back, 5 bases at V and 7 bases at J, with 20 bases in the middle. CDR3 sequence reads: CASSPQSLAQGTQYF. CDR3 nucleotides: TGTGCCAGCAGTCCCCAGAGCCTAGCGCAGGGGACCCAGTACTTC.

The chain recombines TRBV6-6 with TRBJ2-7; TRBD1 matches 9 bases. In germline, CDR1 is MNHNY, CDR2 SVGAGI (reference sequence). The CDR3 runs to 14 residues. V lost 7 bases, J lost 4 bases, and 8 bases stayed unmatched. Written as DNA, the CDR3 is TGTGCCAGCATGAAGGGACAGGGTTTGTACGAGCAGTACTTC. It yields the protein CASMKGQGLYEQYF.

This clone occurred a few times. V usage is TRBV27 and J usage is TRBJ2-1; TRBD1 aligns across 8 bases. This CDR3 is 15 amino acids long. V lost 7 bases to trimming and J lost 8 bases; unmatched junction nucleotides: 13. CDR1 is MNHEY, CDR2 SMNVEV, per germline (reference sequence). In DNA, the CDR3 is TGTGCCAGCACCCCGGGACAGGTCTCCTCGGATGAGCAGTTCTTC. This codes for CASTPGQVSSDEQFF.

The V call is TRBV19, the J call TRBJ1-2, with 7 bases matching TRBD1. Germline values: CDR1 LNHDA, CDR2 SQIVND (reference sequence). This CDR3 is built from 15 residues. The V segment lost 4 bases and the J segment 6 bases; nucleotides outside the gene matches: 11. DNA of the CDR3: TGTGCCAGTAGTACCAACAGGGGAGGAATCGATGGCTACACCTTC. This encodes CASSTNRGGIDGYTF.

V is TRBV19 and J is TRBJ1-2; tentative D call: TRBD1 (5 bases). Germline CDR1 and CDR2: LNHDA and SQIVND (reference sequence). Trimming took 3 bases from V and 4 from J, leaving 12 bases between them. The CDR3 consists of 14 residues. The CDR3 DNA sequence: TGTGCCAGTAGTATCAGCTCCGGGGGCTATGGCTACACCTTC. Translated, it gives CASSISSGGYGYTF.

This clone was recorded only once. At the DNA level, this CDR3 is encoded by other sequences in the same sample as well. The rearrangement links TRBV12-3 or TRBV12-4 to TRBJ2-2, with TRBD1 matching 7 bases. Trimming took 6 bases from V and 4 from J; bases not matched to a gene: 2. This CDR3 spans 13 amino acids. The DNA of the CDR3 is TGTGCCAGCAGCCCAGGGGGCACCGGGGAGCTGTTTTTT. Its translation: CASSPGGTGELFF.

This clone was found once. The chain is built from TRBV29-1 and TRBJ2-1; 8 nucleotides agree with TRBD2. Germline-derived CDR1 and CDR2 are SQVTM and ANQGSEA. The CDR3 runs to 16 residues. J gave up 7 bases and V 8 bases, and 19 bases lay outside the gene matches. In nucleotides, the CDR3 is TGCAGCACTTCACCATCCGGAGGGACTAGTCGTAATGAGCAGTTCTTC. Encoded protein: CSTSPSGGTSRNEQFF.

The V call is TRBV5-4, the J call TRBJ2-3; 8 bases line up with TRBD1. From germline, CDR1 is SGHNT and CDR2 YYREEE (reference sequence). This CDR3 spans 15 amino acids. V gave up 4 bases and J gave up 1 base; unmatched junction bases: 5. Written as DNA, the CDR3 is TGTGCCAGCAGCCCAAGGACAGGGCGCACAGATACGCAGTATTTT. Its protein is CASSPRTGRTDTQYF.

The CDR3 sequence is CASSPGTGGKAYGYTF. The CDR3 DNA sequence: TGTGCCAGCTCACCGGGGACAGGGGGCAAGGCCTATGGCTACACCTTC. V and J are TRBV18 and TRBJ1-2, with 12 bases aligning to TRBD1. Germline assignment: CDR1 KGHSH and CDR2 LQKENI. This CDR3 is 16 amino acids long. Germline trimming cut 3 bases from V and 4 bases from J; bases unmatched to any gene: 6.

The rearrangement links TRBV10-3 to TRBJ1-2; unclear D gene. Germline V gene data show CDR1 as ENHRY and CDR2 as SYGVKD. The length of the CDR3 is 17 residues. Trimming took off 3 bases at V and 1 base at J, with 18 bases between the two ends. The CDR3 nucleotides read TGTGCCATCAGTGACGCGCACCTCCAGGCCTTTAACTATGGCTACACCTTC. It encodes CAISDAHLQAFNYGYTF.

This chain joins TRBV7-9 and TRBJ2-2, with D perhaps TRBD1 (6 bases). Germline CDR1 is SEHNR and CDR2 is FQNEAQ (reference sequence). V lost 9 bases to trimming and J lost 4 bases, with 15 bases between them. The CDR3 is made up of 14 amino acids. In nucleotides, the CDR3 is TGTGCCAGGGGCCGGGACACCTTCACCGGGGAGCTGTTTTTT. It codes for CARGRDTFTGELFF.

This clone was seen more than once but under ten times. This chain's CDR3 is CASSLARYLPLHF. The CDR3 region has the DNA TGTGCCAGCAGCTTAGCGCGTTATTTACCCCTCCACTTT. The chain has TRBV7-6 and TRBJ1-6; D is undetermined. V gave up 0 bases and J gave up 12 bases, with 9 bases separating them. Germline CDR1 is SGHVS and CDR2 is FNYEAQ. This CDR3 spans 13 amino acids.

The V call is TRBV9, the J call TRBJ2-4, with no clear D. CDR3 length equals 14 residues. V lost 0 bases and J 4 bases, leaving 8 bases between the germline ends. The germline CDR1 and CDR2 sequences are SGDLS and YYNGEE. The CDR3 nucleotides read TGTGCCAGCAGCGTAGGCGCGTTTAAAAACATTCAGTACTTC. Translating gives CASSVGAFKNIQYF.

A single count supports this clone. This chain links TRBV5-8 with TRBJ1-4; perhaps TRBD1 as D (6 bases). The CDR3 is made up of 15 amino acids. The V end was cut by 0 bases, the J end by 5 bases, with 11 bases between. The germline V gene encodes CDR1 SGHTS and CDR2 YDEGEE. The CDR3 sequence is CASSLALRGNEKLFF. CDR3 DNA: TGTGCCAGCAGCTTGGCCTTAAGGGGGAATGAAAAACTGTTTTTT.

The rearrangement joins TRBV7-9 to TRBJ1-4, with TRBD1 matching 9 bases. The germline gives CDR1 SEHNR, CDR2 FQNEAQ (reference sequence). V trimming: 6 bases; J trimming: 5 bases; junction bases outside the gene matches: 4. This CDR3 is built from 14 residues. The CDR3, as DNA: TGTGCCAGCAGTCAGGACAGGGGAAATGAAAAACTGTTTTTT. Protein: CASSQDRGNEKLFF.

CDR3 DNA sequence: TGTGCCAGCAGAAGGACAGGGAACTATGGCTACACCTTC. This translates into CASRRTGNYGYTF. V usage is TRBV27 and J usage is TRBJ1-2; 8 nucleotides match TRBD1. Germline V gene lookup returns CDR1 MNHEY and CDR2 SMNVEV (reference sequence). V was clipped by 6 bases and J by 2 bases; unmatched bases: 2. The CDR3 loop spans 13 amino acids.

This rearrangement joins TRBV29-1 to TRBJ1-3; D unclear. The V end was cut by 4 bases, the J end by 1 base, with 5 bases between. The CDR3 has 12 residues. The germline CDR1 and CDR2 sequences are SQVTM and ANQGSEA. The CDR3 sequence: CSVALSGNTIYF. As DNA, the CDR3 is TGCAGCGTTGCCCTTTCTGGAAACACCATATATTTT.

This clone was seen a handful of times. J is TRBJ1-5 and V is TRBV6-2 or TRBV6-3, with 9 bases that match TRBD1. Per the germline V gene, CDR1 is MNHEY and CDR2 is SVGEGT. The CDR3 has 16 residues. With 6 bases clipped from V and 3 bases from J, the junction kept 9 bases outside the gene matches. The CDR3 sequence: CASSRITGGVNQPQHF. The CDR3 DNA is TGTGCCAGCAGCCGGATAACAGGGGGCGTCAATCAGCCCCAGCATTTT.

The V call is TRBV19, the J call TRBJ1-5, with D maybe TRBD1 (5 bases). The CDR3 totals 14 residues. In germline, CDR1 is LNHDA, CDR2 SQIVND (reference sequence). Trimming stripped 5 bases from V and 4 bases from J, with 12 bases between. This CDR3 is CASSPQGVNQPQHF. The DNA for the CDR3 is TGTGCCAGTAGTCCCCAGGGTGTGAATCAGCCCCAGCATTTT.

This chain links TRBV2 with TRBJ1-6; D not certain. Germline loops: CDR1 SNHLY, CDR2 FYNNEI. Trimming cost V 6 bases and J 9 bases, with 12 bases left between them. CDR3 length: 13 residues. The CDR3, as DNA: TGTGCCAGCAGGCCAGGAATTGGTTCACCCCTCCACTTT. Its protein is CASRPGIGSPLHF.

The rearrangement uses TRBV7-6 and TRBJ2-1; 9 nucleotides align to TRBD2. The CDR3 runs 16 residues. Unmatched junction bases numbered 14, after V lost 5 bases and J lost 9 bases. Germline V CDR1 and CDR2: SGHVS, FNYEAQ. CDR3 nucleotides: TGTGCCAGCAGCCTAGGGAGCCTAGCGGGGTGGGGTGAGCAGTTCTTC. Protein: CASSLGSLAGWGEQFF.

This chain joins TRBV7-2 and TRBJ2-7; TRBD2 agrees at 12 bases. Germline CDR1 and CDR2: SGHTA and FQGNSA. V lost 1 base and J lost 2; bases outside the gene matches: 3. The CDR3 runs to 16 residues. CDR3 DNA sequence: TGTGCCAGCAGCTTAGGCCCTAGCGGGGGGGCCTACGAGCAGTACTTC. It specifies CASSLGPSGGAYEQYF.

The chain recombines TRBV4-3 with TRBJ1-5, with a weak D call TRBD1 (5 bases). This CDR3 has 15 amino acids. Trimming stripped 0 bases from V and 4 bases from J, with 10 bases between. CDR1 and CDR2 from the germline V gene are LGHNA and YSLEER. In DNA form, the CDR3 reads TGCGCCAGCAGCCAAGAACGGGGGGTAAATCAGCCCCAGCATTTT. This gives the protein CASSQERGVNQPQHF.